These T cell receptor beta chains were read from a single sample in a study of blood T cells in healthy people across ages. TCRdb fed the 5' RACE reads into MiXCR, producing one record per CDR3 protein. This repertoire shows about 580,000 distinct CDR3 sequences, 45% to 55% found once; its top ten account for under 30%. Sequencing used blood. Every receptor here comes from a man older than 75 in good health. Each CDR3 is given with its conserved first and last residue. D genes are given only for firm matches. Only part of the rows carry a size: once, few, many, or a class if the clone is expanded.

clone_size	d_call	v_call	j_call	cdr3_nt	cdr3_aa
once	TRBD1	TRBV10-3	TRBJ2-7	TGTGCCATCAGCCCAGGGGACAGGTCTCTCTACGAGCAGTACTTC	CAISPGDRSLYEQYF
-	TRBD1	TRBV5-1	TRBJ2-3	TGCGCCAGCAGCTCGCCGGGACAGGCCGTGTACGCGCAGTATTTT	CASSSPGQAVYAQYF
-	-	TRBV19	TRBJ1-5	TGTGCCAGTAGTAACACACGTCAGCCCCAGCATTTT	CASSNTRQPQHF
many	TRBD1	TRBV20-1	TRBJ2-1	TGCAGTGCGATCCGGACAGGCCTTTACAATGAGCAGTTCTTC	CSAIRTGLYNEQFF
many	-	TRBV6-6	TRBJ1-1	TGTGCCAGCAGTTACTCGGGGGGTGGGACTGAAGCTTTCTTT	CASSYSGGGTEAFF
-	TRBD2	TRBV7-2	TRBJ2-3	TGTGCCAGCAGCTTGAGGACTAGCGGATGGGATACGCAGTATTTT	CASSLRTSGWDTQYF
few	-	TRBV20-1	TRBJ2-6	TGCAGTGCTAGGAACTTTTGGGGGGCTGGGGCCAACGTCCTGACTTTC	CSARNFWGAGANVLTF
-	-	TRBV4-3	TRBJ2-7	TGTGCCAGCAGCCAGGGTAGGGACTACGAGCAGTACTTC	CASSQGRDYEQYF
few	-	TRBV5-1	TRBJ2-5	TGCGCCAGCAGTCTTCCAATGGGGGACCAAGAGACCCAGTACTTC	CASSLPMGDQETQYF
few	-	TRBV6-1	TRBJ2-7	TGTGCCAGCAGCCCCCGGGGGGCAGCCAAAACCTACGAGCAGTACTTC	CASSPRGAAKTYEQYF
few	TRBD1	TRBV2	TRBJ2-1	TGTGCCAGCGTTCGGGACAGGGGGAAGCAGTTCTTC	CASVRDRGKQFF
many	TRBD1	TRBV6-5	TRBJ1-2	TGTGCCAGCAGCCAGGGACAGGAGGGAAACTATGGCTACACCTTC	CASSQGQEGNYGYTF
few	TRBD1	TRBV7-9	TRBJ1-2	TGTGCCAGCAGCGCAGGACAGGGGGATATTTCGGGCTACACCTTC	CASSAGQGDISGYTF
-	-	TRBV24-1	TRBJ1-2	TGTGCCACCAGTGGTCGACAGCTTATGAATGAAGGCTACACCTTC	CATSGRQLMNEGYTF
few	-	TRBV6-2/TRBV6-3	TRBJ2-7	TGTGCCAGCAGCCTATTCACAGGGTACGAGCAGTACTTC	CASSLFTGYEQYF
-	TRBD2	TRBV20-1	TRBJ2-7	TGCAGTGCCAGGACTAGCAGGCCCTACAATGAGCAGTACTTC	CSARTSRPYNEQYF
few	-	TRBV6-6	TRBJ1-1	TGTGCCAGCCGAGAGGGGAGTGAAGCTTTCTTT	CASREGSEAFF